This T cell receptor (beta chain) was sequenced during a study of blood T cell repertoires in COVID-19. This clone was detected a few times. Authors' methods: Counts of nucleated cells, estimated from reference gene primer amplification, were obtained. The table came from immunoSEQ multiplex PCR; TCRdb's copy has only in-frame clones and leaves some out. V, J and clone size reflect that table, while D and trimming were determined from the DNA. The sample lists fewer than 300,000 clones, 81% occurring once. Sequenced sample: peripheral blood. The TCR comes from a woman aged 55-69 years with active or convalescent COVID-19.

The CDR3 here is CASSLVSQDTGELFF. The CDR3 nucleotides are TGCGCCAGCAGCTTGGTGTCACAGGACACCGGGGAGCTGTTTTTT. V is TRBV5-1 and J is TRBJ2-2, with D tentatively TRBD1 (5 bases). CDR1 and CDR2 (germline): SGHRS, YFSETQ. The V gene lost 0 bases and the J gene lost 3 bases, with 9 bases spanning the gap. This CDR3 region has 15 residues.